A single sample gave rise to the 22 T cell receptor beta chains below, sequenced in a study of cytomegalovirus exposure and HLA in healthy donors. The PCR employed 60 Vbeta primers together with 13 Jbeta primers. TCRdb's table, derived via immunoSEQ multiplex PCR, lists solely in-frame clones and lacks some. The sample yields roughly 150,000 clones, around four fifths seen once. Sequenced sample: PBMCs. Receptors were obtained from a man aged 30 to 45 in good health.

V and J are TRBV7-3 and TRBJ2-1, with D perhaps matching TRBD2 (5 bases). The CDR3 is 15 residues long. CDR1 is SGHTA, CDR2 FQGTGA, per germline. Trimming took 2 bases from V and 5 from J, leaving 13 bases between them. As DNA, the CDR3 is TGTGCCAGCAGCTTAGCGGGCTACCGAGACAATGAGCAGTTCTTC. Encoded protein: CASSLAGYRDNEQFF.

The table lists this clone with a few counts. This CDR3 is also generated by other DNA sequences in the sample. The V gene is TRBV27, the J gene TRBJ2-7; 9 nucleotides line up with TRBD2. The CDR3 is 14 residues long. V was pared by 6 bases and J by 6 bases, with 9 bases of the junction left unmatched. Germline V lookup: CDR1 MNHEY, CDR2 SMNVEV (reference sequence). CDR3 sequence reads: CASSPGLALSEQYF. For the CDR3, the DNA is TGTGCCAGCAGCCCGGGACTAGCTTTGAGCGAGCAGTACTTC.

This clone was recorded a few times. The gene calls are TRBV27 and TRBJ1-1, with 8 bases lining up with TRBD1. V lost 4 bases and J lost 11; bases outside the gene matches: 12. From germline, CDR1 is MNHEY and CDR2 SMNVEV (reference sequence). This CDR3 spans 14 amino acids. The CDR3 DNA sequence: TGTGCCAGCAGTTCTGGGGCAGGGGGCACCGCGGCTTTCTTT. Translation gives CASSSGAGGTAAFF.

The chain carries TRBV19 and TRBJ1-5, with 9 bases fitting TRBD1. The CDR3 length is 15 residues. V gave up 2 bases and J gave up 1 base; unmatched junction bases: 0. The germline V gene has CDR1 LNHDA and CDR2 SQIVND (reference sequence). CDR3 amino acids: CASSITGGSNQPQHF. CDR3 sequence (DNA): TGTGCCAGTAGTATAACAGGGGGCAGCAATCAGCCCCAGCATTTT.

The chain joins TRBV28 to TRBJ1-5, with D perhaps matching TRBD1 (6 bases). Germline CDR1 and CDR2: MDHEN and SYDVKM. This CDR3 region has 16 residues. Trimming pared 7 bases from V and 0 bases from J, leaving 16 bases between. This chain's CDR3 is CASTSRQGNSNQPQHF. CDR3 nucleotides: TGTGCCAGCACCTCGCGGCAGGGGAATAGCAATCAGCCCCAGCATTTT.

This clone was found once. The chain joins TRBV27 to TRBJ2-4; D not certain. The CDR3 has 12 amino acids. The germline V gene has CDR1 MNHEY and CDR2 SMNVEV (reference sequence). The V end was cut by 7 bases, the J end by 6 bases, with 10 bases between. The DNA for the CDR3 is TGTGCCAGCACAGATCGCCGAAACATTCAGTACTTC. Translation gives CASTDRRNIQYF.

The table lists this clone with a few counts. The chain combines TRBV5-1 with TRBJ1-3, with a weak D call TRBD1 (5 bases). V was shortened by 4 bases and J by 0 bases, with 17 bases between the two germline ends. CDR1 is SGHRS and CDR2 is YFSETQ in the germline V gene. The length of the CDR3 is 17 residues. The DNA for the CDR3 is TGCGCCAGCAGCGTGGGGTCCAGGGCCGACTCTGGAAACACCATATATTTT. Its translation is CASSVGSRADSGNTIYF.

The genes are TRBV28 and TRBJ2-5, with 7 bases that match TRBD1. The CDR3 has 13 amino acids. Per the germline V gene, CDR1 is MDHEN and CDR2 is SYDVKM. The V gene end was trimmed by 6 bases and the J gene end by 5 bases; junction bases not matched to a gene: 6. The CDR3, as DNA: TGTGCCAGCAGGCCAGGGGGTGGCGAGACCCAGTACTTC. Translation: CASRPGGGETQYF.

This chain joins TRBV7-9 and TRBJ2-2; 8 nucleotides match TRBD1. CDR3 length equals 15 residues. J gave up 1 base and V 5 bases, and 3 bases lay outside the gene matches. The V gene's germline CDR1 is SEHNR and CDR2 FQNEAQ (reference sequence). The CDR3 DNA follows: TGTGCCAGCAGCCTGGACAGGGTGAACACCGGGGAGCTGTTTTTT. Translation: CASSLDRVNTGELFF.

The chain carries TRBV19 and TRBJ2-5; 11 bases match TRBD2. The CDR3 contains 13 residues. The germline CDR1 and CDR2 sequences are LNHDA and SQIVND (reference sequence). Germline trimming cut 6 bases from V and 4 bases from J; bases unmatched to any gene: 1. This CDR3 reads CASRLAGGETQYF. The CDR3 nucleotides are TGTGCCAGTAGGCTAGCGGGAGGAGAGACCCAGTACTTC.

The genes are TRBV18 and TRBJ2-3; 9 bases map to TRBD2. CDR1 KGHSH and CDR2 LQKENI come from the germline V gene. The CDR3 is made up of 16 amino acids. J was trimmed by 13 bases and V by 2 bases; bases with no gene match: 16. The CDR3 region has the DNA TGTGCCAGCTCACCAATCCCCCCCCTAGCGGGGACGGCCGAGTATTTT. It specifies CASSPIPPLAGTAEYF.

In nucleotides, the CDR3 is TGTGCCAGCAGTGAGGGGCTGAGCAATTCACCCCTCCACTTT. This codes for CASSEGLSNSPLHF. The gene calls are TRBV25-1 and TRBJ1-6, with D possibly matching TRBD1 (5 bases). There are 14 residues in the CDR3. Trimming removed 3 bases at V and 7 bases at J, with 10 bases between. From germline, CDR1 is MGHDK and CDR2 SYGVNS. Combining the CDR3 with reference TRBV25-1 and TRBJ1-6 gives the whole variable domain EADIYQTPRYLVIGTGKKITLECSQTMGHDKMYWYQQDPGMELHLIHYSYGVNSTEKGDLSSESTVSRIRTEHFPLTLESARPSHTSQYLCASSEGLSNSPLHFGNGTRLTVT.

The CDR3 sequence: CARSLRYEQYF. In DNA, the CDR3 is TGTGCCAGAAGCTTGCGGTACGAGCAGTACTTC. The chain recombines TRBV5-3 with TRBJ2-7; D gene ambiguous. TRBV5-3 is an open reading frame, and its role is uncertain. This CDR3 has 11 amino acids. V lost 1 base and J lost 4, with 3 bases in between.

The chain couples TRBV6-4 to TRBJ2-1; the match to TRBD2 covers 11 bases. Germline loops: CDR1 MRHNA, CDR2 SNTAGT. The V and J ends lost 3 bases and 5 bases, in that order; junction bases with no gene match: 3. The CDR3 is made up of 15 amino acids. DNA of the CDR3: TGTGCCAGCAGTGAGACTAGCGGGGACCACAATGAGCAGTTCTTC. Translated, it gives CASSETSGDHNEQFF.

This clone was recorded a few times. The chain couples TRBV7-2 to TRBJ2-7; D gene uncertain. V was clipped by 1 base and J by 0 bases, with 7 bases between them. This CDR3 comprises 14 residues. Germline V CDR1 and CDR2: SGHTA, FQGNSA. The CDR3, as DNA: TGTGCCAGCAGCTTAGACGGTCGCTCCTACGAGCAGTACTTC. It translates to CASSLDGRSYEQYF.

This chain connects TRBV6-5 to TRBJ1-2; D is unresolved. The germline gives CDR1 MNHEY, CDR2 SVGAGI. CDR3 length: 12 residues. V lost 6 bases and J lost 2, with 7 bases in between. CDR3 coding DNA: TGTGCCAGCAGCCGAGAAAACTATGGCTACACCTTC. It specifies CASSRENYGYTF.

The V call is TRBV6-6, the J call TRBJ2-7, with TRBD2 as a possible D gene (5 bases). Germline CDR1 is MNHNY and CDR2 is SVGAGI (reference sequence). With 7 bases removed from V and 2 bases from J, the gap between germline ends came to 12 bases. This CDR3 has 13 amino acids. DNA for the CDR3: TGTGCCAGCAATCCCTCGAGGGCCTACGAGCAGTACTTC. Translation: CASNPSRAYEQYF.

The V and J genes are TRBV18 and TRBJ2-3; D is ambiguous. From germline, CDR1 is KGHSH and CDR2 LQKENI. Trimming removed 2 bases from V and 2 bases from J, with 8 bases in between. The CDR3 has 14 residues. CDR3 amino acids: CASSPVPYTDTQYF. Here the CDR3 DNA reads TGTGCCAGCTCACCAGTCCCCTACACAGATACGCAGTATTTT.

V and J are TRBV6-1 and TRBJ2-7, with a tentative D call TRBD2 (5 bases). CDR1 and CDR2 (germline): MNHNS, SASEGT. V was shortened by 5 bases and J by 7 bases, with 18 bases between the two germline ends. The CDR3 has 14 residues. CDR3 in amino acids: CASSLDPGSGEQYF. The CDR3 coding sequence is TGTGCCAGCAGTTTGGACCCGGGTTCGGGGGAGCAGTACTTC.

J is TRBJ2-7 and V is TRBV7-2; tentatively, D is TRBD1 (6 bases). V lost 5 bases and J lost 3, with 17 bases in between. CDR3 length equals 15 residues. The germline V gene has CDR1 SGHTA and CDR2 FQGNSA. CDR3 sequence: CASSTTGHSYYEQYF. The DNA for the CDR3 is TGTGCCAGCAGCACTACAGGGCACTCTTACTACGAGCAGTACTTC.

In its sample, this clone was seen a few times. The rearrangement links TRBV27 to TRBJ2-1; 12 bases agree with TRBD2. Trimming took 4 bases from V and 7 from J; bases not matched to a gene: 8. The CDR3 has 16 amino acids. From germline, CDR1 is MNHEY and CDR2 SMNVEV (reference sequence). The CDR3 sequence: CASSSWTSGTQNEQFF. CDR3 nucleotide sequence: TGTGCCAGCAGTTCCTGGACTAGCGGGACCCAAAATGAGCAGTTCTTC.

This clone was found a few times. The chain uses TRBV6-5 and TRBJ1-2; 8 positions agree with TRBD1. V trimming: 3 bases; J trimming: 2 bases; junction bases outside the gene matches: 2. This CDR3 spans 14 amino acids. Germline V gives CDR1 MNHEY, CDR2 SVGAGI. This CDR3 reads CASSYGTGNYGYTF. The CDR3 DNA reads TGTGCCAGCAGTTATGGGACAGGAAACTATGGCTACACCTTC.